The 22 T cell receptor beta chains below come from one sample, sequenced in a study of blood T cell repertoires in COVID-19 (dated by TCRdb to 2020 to 2021). Receptors were amplified or captured by the immunoSEQ multiplex PCR assay. TCRdb stores this immuneACCESS table with in-frame sequences only. Part of the clones is absent; in the studies checked, under half of the shortfall reflects unresolved V genes, and no reason is known for the rest. Recorded for this sample are around 130,000 clones; about 87% of them occurred a single time. Jointly, the top ten make up roughly 2.2% of the sample. The specimen was peripheral blood. Receptors originate from a woman between 45 and 65 years old with acute or convalescent COVID-19.

This clone was counted between two and nine times. V usage is TRBV5-4 and J usage is TRBJ1-1; D is ambiguous. Germline V gene data show CDR1 as SGHNT and CDR2 as YYREEE (reference sequence). V lost 4 bases to trimming and J lost 7 bases, with 17 bases between them. This CDR3 region has 14 residues. For the CDR3, the DNA is TGTGCCAGCAGCCGCCCCGAGCCGCGTGGTGAAGCTTTCTTT. Protein: CASSRPEPRGEAFF.

This clone was picked up one time. The rearrangement uses TRBV4-3 and TRBJ2-7; 11 bases are a match to TRBD1. The germline V gene encodes CDR1 LGHNA and CDR2 YSLEER. V dropped 4 bases and J dropped 5; count of bases not matched to a gene: 7. The CDR3 runs to 15 residues. The CDR3 loop is CASSRGRTGGDEQYF. The CDR3 DNA reads TGCGCCAGCAGCCGGGGTCGGACAGGGGGCGACGAGCAGTACTTC.

CDR3 loop: CASSFSRGGEAGQRHQPQHF. CDR3 DNA: TGTGCCAGCAGCTTTTCTAGAGGGGGCGAGGCCGGCCAGCGACATCAGCCCCAGCATTTT. The rearrangement links TRBV5-4 to TRBJ1-5; 7 nucleotides align to TRBD1. The CDR3 extends over 20 amino acids. Germline loops: CDR1 SGHNT, CDR2 YYREEE (reference sequence). The V segment lost 2 bases and the J segment 5 bases; nucleotides outside the gene matches: 22.

The V and J genes are TRBV19 and TRBJ2-2; D is unresolved. Per the germline V gene, CDR1 is LNHDA and CDR2 is SQIVND (reference sequence). V lost 0 bases and J 5 bases, leaving 4 bases between the germline ends. CDR3 length: 13 residues. CDR3 loop: CASSIDSTGELFF. The CDR3 nucleotides read TGTGCCAGTAGTATAGATTCTACCGGGGAGCTGTTTTTT. The variable domain in full, completed from reference TRBV19 and TRBJ2-2, reads DGGITQSPKYLFRKEGQNVTLSCEQNLNHDAMYWYRQDPGQGLRLIYYSQIVNDFQKGDIAEGYSVSREKKESFPLTVTSAQKNPTAFYLCASSIDSTGELFFGEGSRLTVL.

This chain links TRBV7-2 with TRBJ2-5; TRBD1 matches 8 bases. Germline CDR1 and CDR2: SGHTA and FQGNSA. V gave up 4 bases and J gave up 5 bases; unmatched junction bases: 18. The CDR3 covers 18 residues. For the CDR3, the DNA is TGTGCCAGCAGCTGGCCAGGGACAGGAGACCCCCAAGTGGAGACCCAGTACTTC. It translates to CASSWPGTGDPQVETQYF.

V usage is TRBV5-6 and J usage is TRBJ1-5; D is uncertain. Germline CDR1 reads SGHDT; CDR2 reads YYEEEE. Trimming removed 4 bases from V and 7 bases from J, with 9 bases in between. The CDR3 contains 12 residues. The CDR3 reads CASSIRGQPQHF. Here the CDR3 DNA reads TGTGCCAGCAGCATCAGAGGGCAGCCCCAGCATTTT.

V is TRBV7-2 and J is TRBJ2-7; D gene unclear. Germline loops: CDR1 SGHTA, CDR2 FQGNSA. V lost 1 base and J lost 1, with 11 bases in between. The length of the CDR3 is 15 residues. The CDR3 nucleotides read TGTGCCAGCAGCTTAGTCTGGCGGAGTTCCTACGAGCAGTACTTC. Amino acids: CASSLVWRSSYEQYF.

The rearrangement joins TRBV5-1 to TRBJ2-5; TRBD1 aligns across 7 bases. This CDR3 region has 15 residues. V gave up 0 bases and J gave up 5 bases; unmatched junction bases: 7. Germline loops: CDR1 SGHRS, CDR2 YFSETQ. The CDR3 loop is CASSLEGGQGETQYF. The CDR3 DNA reads as TGCGCCAGCAGCTTGGAAGGGGGCCAAGGGGAGACCCAGTACTTC.

This clone was counted a single time. The CDR3 loop reads CAWSSNKGQWGNQPQHF. In DNA, the CDR3 is TGTGCCTGGAGTTCCAATAAGGGACAGTGGGGCAATCAGCCCCAGCATTTT. The chain uses TRBV30 and TRBJ1-5; 7 bases map to TRBD1. The CDR3 sequence is 17 residues long. Germline V lookup: CDR1 GTSNPN, CDR2 SVGIG (reference sequence). V shed 2 bases, J shed 2 bases, and the junction held 12 bases outside the gene matches.

This clone has just one count. The CDR3 sequence is CASSVKTGANYGYTF. CDR3 DNA sequence: TGTGCCAGCAGCGTAAAGACAGGGGCTAACTATGGCTACACCTTC. The J gene is TRBJ1-2, the V gene TRBV5-4; 8 bases map to TRBD1. Germline CDR1 and CDR2: SGHNT and YYREEE (reference sequence). V gave up 4 bases and J gave up 0 bases; unmatched junction bases: 5. The CDR3 contains 15 residues. Full variable domain (outside the CDR3, taken from reference TRBV5-4 and TRBJ1-2): ETGVTQSPTHLIKTRGQQVTLRCSSQSGHNTVSWYQQALGQGPQFIFQYYREEENGRGNFPPRFSGLQFPNYSSELNVNALELDDSALYLCASSVKTGANYGYTFGSGTRLTVV.

The chain uses TRBV6-5 and TRBJ1-1; 7 bases agree with TRBD1. V gave up 6 bases and J gave up 4 bases; unmatched junction bases: 5. Germline lookup yields CDR1 MNHEY and CDR2 SVGAGI. CDR3 length: 13 amino acids. CDR3 residues: CASSARQGTEAFF. DNA of the CDR3: TGTGCCAGCAGCGCCAGACAGGGCACTGAAGCTTTCTTT.

The chain combines TRBV7-9 with TRBJ2-3; 14 bases align to TRBD2. Germline loops: CDR1 SEHNR, CDR2 FQNEAQ (reference sequence). The CDR3 totals 19 residues. With V trimmed by 1 base and J by 2 bases, 8 bases remained unmatched. CDR3 DNA sequence: TGTGCCAGCAGCTTAGGCCGACTAGCGGGGGGGCGGAACACAGATACGCAGTATTTT. Protein: CASSLGRLAGGRNTDTQYF.

The rearrangement links TRBV3-1 (or the pseudogene TRBV3-2) to TRBJ2-1; 7 positions agree with TRBD1. J gave up 3 bases and V 2 bases, and 7 bases lay outside the gene matches. The CDR3 has 16 amino acids. The germline CDR1 and CDR2 sequences are LGHDT and YNNKEL (reference sequence). The CDR3 protein is CASSQSDRRIYNEQFF. For the CDR3, the DNA is TGTGCCAGCAGCCAATCGGACAGGCGGATCTACAATGAGCAGTTCTTC.

The genes are TRBV24-1 and TRBJ2-1; the match to TRBD2 covers 11 bases. V was clipped by 0 bases and J by 7 bases; unmatched bases: 16. There are 20 residues in the CDR3. Germline CDR1 and CDR2: KGHDR and SFDVKD. CDR3 amino acids: CATSDLSGGSSGGAWNEQFF. The CDR3 nucleotides are TGTGCCACCAGTGATTTGTCCGGTGGGAGTAGCGGGGGGGCCTGGAATGAGCAGTTCTTC.

V and J are TRBV5-1 and TRBJ2-1; 7 positions agree with TRBD2. Trimming at V came to 0 bases and at J to 5 bases, leaving 5 bases not matched to a gene. Per the germline V gene, CDR1 is SGHRS and CDR2 is YFSETQ. The CDR3 loop spans 15 amino acids. Here the CDR3 DNA reads TGCGCCAGCAGCTTGGGGGACTACCGACACAATGAGCAGTTCTTC. Its protein product is CASSLGDYRHNEQFF.

This sequence joins TRBV6-2 or TRBV6-3 and TRBJ1-4; 8 positions match TRBD1. Trimming took 6 bases from V and 4 from J; bases not matched to a gene: 10. Per germline, CDR1 MNHEY and CDR2 SVGEGT. The CDR3 has 16 amino acids. In DNA, the CDR3 is TGTGCCAGCAGCCCTCCTAAGACAGGGGTTAATGAAAAACTGTTTTTT. Its protein product is CASSPPKTGVNEKLFF.

The chain joins TRBV30 to TRBJ1-3; D may be TRBD1 (6 bases). V lost 1 base and J 3 bases, leaving 10 bases between the germline ends. There are 14 residues in the CDR3. The germline CDR1 and CDR2 sequences are GTSNPN and SVGIG (reference sequence). The CDR3 DNA sequence: TGTGCCTGGAGTGGGGGGCTGGATGGAAACACCATATATTTT. Protein: CAWSGGLDGNTIYF.

The chain is built from TRBV7-2 and TRBJ1-6; D possibly corresponds to TRBD1 (6 bases). From germline, CDR1 is SGHTA and CDR2 FQGNSA. The germline V and J ends were trimmed by 3 bases and 8 bases, with 17 bases remaining between them. There are 16 residues in the CDR3. The CDR3 here is CASSLTGTQGYSPLHF. In DNA, the CDR3 is TGTGCCAGCAGCTTGACAGGAACGCAGGGCTATTCACCCCTCCACTTT. The complete variable domain, with remaining parts taken from reference TRBV7-2 and TRBJ1-6, reads GAGVSQSPSNKVTEKGKDVELRCDPISGHTALYWYRQSLGQGLEFLIYFQGNSAPDKSGLPSDRFSAERTGGSVSTLTIQRTQQEDSAVYLCASSLTGTQGYSPLHFGNGTRLTVT.

V gene TRBV7-2 combines with J gene TRBJ2-2; no reliable D call. From germline, CDR1 is SGHTA and CDR2 FQGNSA. V was shortened by 3 bases and J by 0 bases, with 8 bases between the two germline ends. This CDR3 has 15 residues. The CDR3 loop reads CASSFPFSNTGELFF. Written as DNA, the CDR3 is TGTGCCAGCAGCTTTCCCTTCTCGAACACCGGGGAGCTGTTTTTT.

J is TRBJ2-5 and V is TRBV5-6; D gene unclear. The CDR3 sequence is 15 residues long. V was shortened by 0 bases and J by 1 base, with 10 bases between the two germline ends. Germline V CDR1 and CDR2: SGHDT, YYEEEE. CDR3 region: CASSLAPSTQETQYF. The CDR3 DNA reads as TGTGCCAGCAGCTTGGCCCCTAGTACCCAAGAGACCCAGTACTTC.

The chain uses TRBV6-2 or TRBV6-3 and TRBJ1-2; D gene uncertain. The CDR3 consists of 13 residues. CDR1 is MNHEY, CDR2 SVGEGT, per germline. Trimming left V 3 bases short and J 6 bases short, with 11 bases between. The CDR3 here is CASSYDLADGYTF. The CDR3 DNA reads TGTGCCAGCAGTTATGACCTGGCGGATGGCTACACCTTC.

The CDR3 DNA follows: TGTGCCAGCAGCATTAGCGGGGGATACACCGGGGAGCTGTTTTTT. Translated, it gives CASSISGGYTGELFF. This sequence joins TRBV7-9 and TRBJ2-2; the match to TRBD2 covers 9 bases. CDR1 and CDR2 (germline): SEHNR, FQNEAQ (reference sequence). This CDR3 has 15 amino acids. After removal of 5 bases from V and 3 bases from J, the junction contained 4 bases not matched to a gene.